This TCR beta chain was captured by sequencing in a study of Tregs in tolerant kidney transplant recipients. Study conclusions and caveats: Expanding Tregs on activated donor B cells appeared to best identify donor-specific TCRbeta clones. Antigen-driven expansion was suggested because donor-specific Tregs expanded more than all Tregs in tolerant patients. Nucleotide sequences could not be compared across some patients' samples due to primer changes.

A word on this clone: The antigen is undetermined.

TCRdb keeps only in-frame clones here, not all; method: immunoSEQ multiplex PCR. The sample includes tens of thousands of clones, roughly nine tenths of them seen just once. The CDR3 covers 13 residues. V was shortened by 2 bases and J by 5 bases, with 9 bases between the two germline ends. Per germline, CDR1 KGHSH and CDR2 LQKENI. Mixed chimerism was transient after nonmyeloablative marrow transplants from related graft donors. Thawed PBMCs were FACS-sorted into unstimulated CD4+CD25+CD127- regulatory T cells, CD4+CD25- non-regulatory cells, CD4 and CD8 cells. The sample here was CD4+ T cells from blood (PBMCs), taken 24 months after the transplant. The clonotype originates from a human patient who received a combined kidney and bone marrow transplant. Certain T cells may be donor cells from the graft. The chain has TRBV18 and TRBJ2-5, with D perhaps TRBD2 (5 bases). CDR3 bases: TGTGCCAGCTCACCAGTGAGCGGTGAGACCCAGTACTTC. Its protein is CASSPVSGETQYF.